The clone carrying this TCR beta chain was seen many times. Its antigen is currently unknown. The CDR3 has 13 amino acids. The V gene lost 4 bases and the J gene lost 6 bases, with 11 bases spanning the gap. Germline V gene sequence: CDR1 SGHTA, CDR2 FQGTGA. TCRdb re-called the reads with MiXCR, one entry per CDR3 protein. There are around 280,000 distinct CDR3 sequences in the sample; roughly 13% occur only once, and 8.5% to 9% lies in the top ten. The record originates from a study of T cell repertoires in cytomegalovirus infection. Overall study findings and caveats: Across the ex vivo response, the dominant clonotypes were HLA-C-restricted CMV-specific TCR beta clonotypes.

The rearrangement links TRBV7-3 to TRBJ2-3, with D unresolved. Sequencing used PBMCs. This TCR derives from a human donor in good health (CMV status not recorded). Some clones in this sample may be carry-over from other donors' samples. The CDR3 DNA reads TGTGCCAGCAGCTCAGGCCCTCTGGATACGCAGTATTTT. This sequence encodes CASSSGPLDTQYF.